The entry below describes one TCR beta chain. The antigen remains unidentified. This CDR3 has 15 amino acids. From germline, CDR1 is MDHEN and CDR2 SYDVKM. Trimming left V 6 bases short and J 3 bases short, with 14 bases between. The sample originates from a study of T cell responses to AZD1222 COVID-19 vaccine. Findings and limits, study-wide: Researchers took repertoire samples only after the peak T cell response had come.

The table came from immunoSEQ multiplex PCR; TCRdb's copy has only in-frame clones and leaves some out. Seen here are about 56,000 clones, about 88% observed once, and the top ten hold less than 9%. The source material was peripheral blood, sampled 28 days after the second AZD1222 dose. This TCR derives from an adult who received the AZD1222 COVID-19 vaccine. This chain links TRBV28 with TRBJ1-4, with D maybe TRBD1 (6 bases). This chain's CDR3 is CASRPHRVSNEKLFF. The CDR3 nucleotides are TGTGCCAGCAGACCCCACAGGGTCTCTAATGAAAAACTGTTTTTT.